A selection of T cell receptor beta chains follows, all from one sample in a study of blood T cell repertoires in COVID-19. The method was immunoSEQ multiplex PCR; TCRdb's version includes in-frame clones alone and lacks a portion of them. The sample records a few hundred thousand clones, over 80% being singletons. The sequencing input was PBMCs or T cells enriched from blood (not recorded which). The receptors originated from a human donor in a cohort exposed to, infected with or recovered from COVID-19 (not recorded which). The donor label of this sample is uncertain. Both conserved end residues are part of each CDR3. The D gene is left open where the match is weak. Clone size is shown for a subset of rows, as once, few, many or a class of expanded clone.

cdr3_aa: CASSHRWLGEQYF
cdr3_nt: TGTGCCAGCAGCCATCGCTGGCTCGGGGAGCAGTACTTC
cdr3_length: 13
clone_size: -
d_call: -
v_call: TRBV3-1/TRBV3-2
j_call: TRBJ2-7

cdr3_aa: CASSETPGLAGVNEQFF
cdr3_nt: TGTGCCAGCAGCGAAACACCGGGACTAGCGGGGGTAAATGAGCAGTTCTTC
cdr3_length: 17
clone_size: -
d_call: TRBD2
v_call: TRBV9
j_call: TRBJ2-1

cdr3_aa: CATSDFGPLGQETGELFF
cdr3_nt: TGTGCCACCAGTGATTTTGGGCCCCTGGGACAGGAGACCGGGGAGCTGTTTTTT
cdr3_length: 18
clone_size: once
d_call: TRBD1
v_call: TRBV24-1
j_call: TRBJ2-2

cdr3_aa: CASSLGQGKAEAFF
cdr3_nt: TGTGCCAGCAGCTTAGGACAGGGGAAGGCTGAAGCTTTCTTT
cdr3_length: 14
clone_size: -
d_call: TRBD1
v_call: TRBV5-6
j_call: TRBJ1-1

cdr3_aa: CASSEIAGGSDTQYF
cdr3_nt: TGTGCCAGCAGTGAAATAGCGGGGGGATCAGATACGCAGTATTTT
cdr3_length: 15
clone_size: -
d_call: TRBD2
v_call: TRBV6-1
j_call: TRBJ2-3

cdr3_aa: CASSPGPSSLSGNTIYF
cdr3_nt: TGTGCCAGCAGCCCAGGTCCCTCTTCGCTCTCTGGAAACACCATATATTTT
cdr3_length: 17
clone_size: -
d_call: -
v_call: TRBV7-2
j_call: TRBJ1-3

cdr3_aa: CASSGGARGEAFF
cdr3_nt: TGTGCCAGCAGCGGGGGCGCCAGGGGCGAAGCTTTCTTT
cdr3_length: 13
clone_size: few
d_call: -
v_call: TRBV9
j_call: TRBJ1-1

cdr3_aa: CASSQGTGGGEKLFF
cdr3_nt: TGCGCCAGCAGCCAAGGGACGGGAGGCGGTGAAAAACTGTTTTTT
cdr3_length: 15
clone_size: few
d_call: -
v_call: TRBV4-3
j_call: TRBJ1-4

cdr3_aa: CASDRGAGNTIYF
cdr3_nt: TGTGCTTCGGACAGGGGAGCTGGAAACACCATATATTTT
cdr3_length: 13
clone_size: -
d_call: TRBD1
v_call: TRBV30
j_call: TRBJ1-3

cdr3_aa: CASSSTDRVQSGYTF
cdr3_nt: TGTGCCAGCAGTTCCACCGACAGGGTTCAGAGTGGCTACACCTTC
cdr3_length: 15
clone_size: -
d_call: TRBD1
v_call: TRBV7-2
j_call: TRBJ1-2

cdr3_aa: CASSPGTAANYGYTF
cdr3_nt: TGTGCCAGCAGCCCGGGGACAGCAGCTAACTATGGCTACACCTTC
cdr3_length: 15
clone_size: -
d_call: TRBD1
v_call: TRBV7-9
j_call: TRBJ1-2

cdr3_aa: CASSQVWGGRADTQYF
cdr3_nt: TGTGCCAGCAGCCAAGTCTGGGGGGGCAGAGCAGATACGCAGTATTTT
cdr3_length: 16
clone_size: -
d_call: -
v_call: TRBV4-2
j_call: TRBJ2-3

cdr3_aa: CASSFRGWTEAFF
cdr3_nt: TGTGCCAGCAGCTTCCGGGGTTGGACTGAAGCTTTCTTT
cdr3_length: 13
clone_size: -
d_call: -
v_call: TRBV5-8
j_call: TRBJ1-1

cdr3_aa: CASNPGGTGELFF
cdr3_nt: TGTGCCAGTAACCCAGGGGGCACCGGGGAGCTGTTTTTT
cdr3_length: 13
clone_size: -
d_call: TRBD1
v_call: TRBV19
j_call: TRBJ2-2

cdr3_aa: CASSFTYDYGYTF
cdr3_nt: TGTGCCAGCAGCTTTACATACGACTATGGCTACACCTTC
cdr3_length: 13
clone_size: -
d_call: -
v_call: TRBV11-2
j_call: TRBJ1-2

cdr3_aa: CASSSFWDKQRTGTEAFF
cdr3_nt: TGTGCCAGCAGCTCCTTCTGGGACAAACAAAGAACGGGGACTGAAGCTTTCTTT
cdr3_length: 18
clone_size: -
d_call: -
v_call: TRBV7-9
j_call: TRBJ1-1

cdr3_aa: CASSPPRGNQNTIYF
cdr3_nt: TGTGCCAGCTCACCACCGAGAGGGAACCAAAACACCATATATTTT
cdr3_length: 15
clone_size: -
d_call: -
v_call: TRBV18
j_call: TRBJ1-3

cdr3_aa: CAWTWAGSGNTIYF
cdr3_nt: TGTGCCTGGACCTGGGCAGGCTCTGGAAACACCATATATTTT
cdr3_length: 14
clone_size: -
d_call: -
v_call: TRBV30
j_call: TRBJ1-3

cdr3_aa: CATSRGILYGYTF
cdr3_nt: TGTGCTACTTCGAGAGGGATTCTGTATGGCTACACCTTC
cdr3_length: 13
clone_size: -
d_call: -
v_call: TRBV19
j_call: TRBJ1-2

cdr3_aa: CASSLDRAEQYF
cdr3_nt: TGTGCCAGCAGCCTGGACAGGGCCGAGCAGTACTTC
cdr3_length: 12
clone_size: -
d_call: TRBD1
v_call: TRBV5-6
j_call: TRBJ2-7

cdr3_aa: CASSIGGYTEAFF
cdr3_nt: TGTGCCAGTAGTATTGGCGGATACACTGAAGCTTTCTTT
cdr3_length: 13
clone_size: -
d_call: -
v_call: TRBV19
j_call: TRBJ1-1

cdr3_aa: CAWSLGEEAFF
cdr3_nt: TGTGCCTGGAGCCTAGGGGAAGAAGCTTTCTTT
cdr3_length: 11
clone_size: -
d_call: -
v_call: TRBV30
j_call: TRBJ1-1

cdr3_aa: CASRPTGIHGYTF
cdr3_nt: TGTGCCAGCAGGCCGACAGGGATACATGGCTACACCTTC
cdr3_length: 13
clone_size: -
d_call: TRBD1
v_call: TRBV6-5
j_call: TRBJ1-2

cdr3_aa: CASSLDLRGIGHGYTF
cdr3_nt: TGTGCCAGCAGCTTGGACCTCCGGGGGATCGGCCATGGCTACACCTTC
cdr3_length: 16
clone_size: -
d_call: -
v_call: TRBV5-6
j_call: TRBJ1-2

cdr3_aa: CASRRTAIYGYTF
cdr3_nt: TGTGCCAGCAGAAGGACAGCTATCTATGGCTACACCTTC
cdr3_length: 13
clone_size: -
d_call: -
v_call: TRBV6-5
j_call: TRBJ1-2

cdr3_aa: CASSLEAAPHYGYTF
cdr3_nt: TGTGCCAGCAGCTTAGAGGCGGCTCCCCACTATGGCTACACCTTC
cdr3_length: 15
clone_size: -
d_call: -
v_call: TRBV7-9
j_call: TRBJ1-2

cdr3_aa: CASSIAGATYEQYF
cdr3_nt: TGTGCCAGTAGTATCGCAGGGGCCACCTACGAGCAGTACTTC
cdr3_length: 14
clone_size: -
d_call: -
v_call: TRBV19
j_call: TRBJ2-7

cdr3_aa: CASSMGTGGFGNQPQHF
cdr3_nt: TGTGCCAGTAGTATGGGGACAGGGGGCTTCGGCAATCAGCCCCAGCATTTT
cdr3_length: 17
clone_size: -
d_call: TRBD1
v_call: TRBV19
j_call: TRBJ1-5

cdr3_aa: CASSVARQTEAFF
cdr3_nt: TGTGCCAGCAGCGTAGCCCGTCAGACTGAAGCTTTCTTT
cdr3_length: 13
clone_size: -
d_call: -
v_call: TRBV9
j_call: TRBJ1-1

cdr3_aa: CAWSLDRGRGEQYF
cdr3_nt: TGTGCCTGGAGTCTGGACAGGGGACGTGGGGAGCAGTACTTC
cdr3_length: 14
clone_size: -
d_call: TRBD1
v_call: TRBV30
j_call: TRBJ2-7

cdr3_aa: CASTPRDTQYF
cdr3_nt: TGTGCCAGCACCCCTCGAGATACGCAGTATTTT
cdr3_length: 11
clone_size: -
d_call: -
v_call: TRBV5-8
j_call: TRBJ2-3

cdr3_aa: CASSLLGGRDSEAFF
cdr3_nt: TGTGCCAGTAGCCTACTGGGGGGTCGTGACTCTGAAGCTTTCTTT
cdr3_length: 15
clone_size: -
d_call: -
v_call: TRBV19
j_call: TRBJ1-1

cdr3_aa: CASSIPQGALHYSNQPQHF
cdr3_nt: TGTGCCAGTAGTATCCCACAGGGGGCCCTGCACTATAGCAATCAGCCCCAGCATTTT
cdr3_length: 19
clone_size: -
d_call: TRBD1
v_call: TRBV19
j_call: TRBJ1-5

cdr3_aa: CASSEAWAGGRRYSGNTIYF
cdr3_nt: TGTGCCAGCAGTGAAGCCTGGGCAGGGGGGAGGCGATACTCTGGAAACACCATATATTTT
cdr3_length: 20
clone_size: -
d_call: TRBD1
v_call: TRBV6-1
j_call: TRBJ1-3

cdr3_aa: CASSYSRLTNYGYTF
cdr3_nt: TGTGCCAGCAGTTACTCGAGGTTAACTAACTATGGCTACACCTTC
cdr3_length: 15
clone_size: -
d_call: -
v_call: TRBV6-6
j_call: TRBJ1-2

cdr3_aa: CAWSRGGPLEPQHF
cdr3_nt: TGTGCCTGGAGTCGCGGGGGACCTTTAGAGCCCCAGCATTTT
cdr3_length: 14
clone_size: -
d_call: -
v_call: TRBV30
j_call: TRBJ1-5

cdr3_aa: CASSLGLVNEQFF
cdr3_nt: TGTGCCAGCAGCTTGGGACTAGTCAATGAGCAGTTCTTC
cdr3_length: 13
clone_size: -
d_call: TRBD2
v_call: TRBV11-2
j_call: TRBJ2-1

cdr3_aa: CASSREAGAGNIQYF
cdr3_nt: TGTGCCAGCAGCCGTGAGGCGGGGGCAGGAAACATTCAGTACTTC
cdr3_length: 15
clone_size: -
d_call: -
v_call: TRBV9
j_call: TRBJ2-4

cdr3_aa: CASSPTGVGNEKLFF
cdr3_nt: TGCGCCAGCAGCCCCACAGGGGTCGGGAATGAAAAACTGTTTTTT
cdr3_length: 15
clone_size: -
d_call: TRBD1
v_call: TRBV5-1
j_call: TRBJ1-4

cdr3_aa: CASSNSQGRDTEAFF
cdr3_nt: TGTGCCAGTAGTAACAGCCAGGGGCGGGACACTGAAGCTTTCTTT
cdr3_length: 15
clone_size: -
d_call: -
v_call: TRBV19
j_call: TRBJ1-1

cdr3_aa: CASSLDGIFYGYTF
cdr3_nt: TGTGCCAGCAGCTTAGACGGTATTTTCTATGGCTACACCTTC
cdr3_length: 14
clone_size: -
d_call: -
v_call: TRBV11-2
j_call: TRBJ1-2

cdr3_aa: CASSPLGQGDEKLFF
cdr3_nt: TGTGCCAGCAGCCCCCTGGGACAGGGCGATGAAAAACTGTTTTTT
cdr3_length: 15
clone_size: -
d_call: TRBD1
v_call: TRBV14
j_call: TRBJ1-4

cdr3_aa: CSVGSQAREQYF
cdr3_nt: TGCAGCGTTGGGAGCCAAGCACGGGAGCAGTACTTC
cdr3_length: 12
clone_size: -
d_call: -
v_call: TRBV29-1
j_call: TRBJ2-7

cdr3_aa: CASSSRQDTEAFF
cdr3_nt: TGTGCCAGCAGCTCAAGACAGGACACTGAAGCTTTCTTT
cdr3_length: 13
clone_size: -
d_call: -
v_call: TRBV7-9
j_call: TRBJ1-1

cdr3_aa: CAWSVLRADEQFF
cdr3_nt: TGTGCCTGGAGTGTACTCAGGGCGGATGAGCAGTTCTTC
cdr3_length: 13
clone_size: once
d_call: -
v_call: TRBV30
j_call: TRBJ2-1

cdr3_aa: CATRTGHSGNTIYF
cdr3_nt: TGTGCCACGCGGACAGGGCACTCTGGAAACACCATATATTTT
cdr3_length: 14
clone_size: -
d_call: TRBD1
v_call: TRBV19
j_call: TRBJ1-3

cdr3_aa: CASSLDSPSGNTIYF
cdr3_nt: TGTGCCAGCAGCTTAGACAGTCCCTCTGGAAACACCATATATTTT
cdr3_length: 15
clone_size: -
d_call: -
v_call: TRBV7-8
j_call: TRBJ1-3

cdr3_aa: CASGTGGVNSNQPQHF
cdr3_nt: TGCGCTTCTGGGACAGGGGGAGTGAATAGCAATCAGCCCCAGCATTTT
cdr3_length: 16
clone_size: -
d_call: TRBD1
v_call: TRBV2
j_call: TRBJ1-5

cdr3_aa: CASSPFSGQNTEAFF
cdr3_nt: TGTGCCAGCTCACCATTCTCGGGACAGAACACTGAAGCTTTCTTT
cdr3_length: 15
clone_size: -
d_call: -
v_call: TRBV18
j_call: TRBJ1-1

cdr3_aa: CASQGGSEAFF
cdr3_nt: TGTGCCAGCCAAGGTGGGAGTGAAGCTTTCTTT
cdr3_length: 11
clone_size: -
d_call: -
v_call: TRBV19
j_call: TRBJ1-1

cdr3_aa: CAISSRDSSMGYTF
cdr3_nt: TGTGCCATCAGTTCAAGGGACAGTTCTATGGGCTACACCTTC
cdr3_length: 14
clone_size: -
d_call: TRBD1
v_call: TRBV10-3
j_call: TRBJ1-2

cdr3_aa: CASSPYRGGTGVSYEQYF
cdr3_nt: TGTGCCAGCAGCCCCTACCGAGGGGGGACAGGGGTCTCCTACGAGCAGTACTTC
cdr3_length: 18
clone_size: -
d_call: TRBD1
v_call: TRBV7-8
j_call: TRBJ2-7

cdr3_aa: CASSQDPIYEQYF
cdr3_nt: TGCGCCAGCAGCCAAGATCCAATCTACGAGCAGTACTTC
cdr3_length: 13
clone_size: -
d_call: -
v_call: TRBV4-3
j_call: TRBJ2-7